The rows below give T cell receptor beta chains drawn from one sample of a study of shared clonotypes between healthy human individuals. The table came from immunoSEQ multiplex PCR; TCRdb's copy has only in-frame clones and leaves some out. The table shows 2 million to 2.5 million clones, with over 85% occurring only once. Input material: naive CD4+ T cells from PBMCs. The receptors stem from a man aged 18 to 30 in good health. Some clones in this sample may be carry-over from other donors' samples. Each CDR3 is given with its conserved first and last residue. A D gene is named only where the DNA matches it firmly. Part of the rows lack a size; the others show once, few, many or a class for expanded clones.

d_call j_call v_call clone_size cdr3_nt cdr3_aa
TRBD1 TRBJ2-7 TRBV7-2 . TGTGCCAGCAGAGGGACAGGGATGGGGGAGCAGTACTTC CASRGTGMGEQYF
TRBD2 TRBJ2-7 TRBV28 . TGTGCCAGCAGTCCCCACAGGACTAGCGGGAGGTCCTACGAGCAGTACTTC CASSPHRTSGRSYEQYF
TRBD1 TRBJ1-2 TRBV7-9 . TGTGCCAGCAGCTCTATCCCGGGACAGGGGTACGACTATGGCTACACCTTC CASSSIPGQGYDYGYTF
. TRBJ1-4 TRBV5-1 . TGCGCCAGCAGCTCACTAGTGGTGGGGGAAAAACTGTTTTTT CASSSLVVGEKLFF
TRBD2 TRBJ2-7 TRBV18 few TGTGCCAGCTCGGCTGGGACTAGCGAGACCTACGAGCAGTACTTC CASSAGTSETYEQYF
. TRBJ1-2 TRBV5-1 . TGCGCCAGCAGCACCGACAGGACGGTAGGCGGCTACACCTTC CASSTDRTVGGYTF
. TRBJ2-1 TRBV28 . TGTGCCAGCGTACCGGGACGACCCAACAATGAGCAGTTCTTC CASVPGRPNNEQFF
TRBD1 TRBJ2-7 TRBV6-1 few TGTGCCAGCAGTGGACAGGGGAGCTCCTACGAGCAGTACTTC CASSGQGSSYEQYF
. TRBJ2-1 TRBV15 . TGTGCCACCAGCCCTCTCGGGTATACACGGAATGAGCAGTTCTTC CATSPLGYTRNEQFF
. TRBJ2-2 TRBV7-8 . TGTGCCACCCTGAAGGGAGGAACCGGGGAGCTGTTTTTT CATLKGGTGELFF
. TRBJ2-3 TRBV29-1 . TGCAGCGTTGATTGGGACAGCACAGATACGCAGTATTTT CSVDWDSTDTQYF
TRBD1 TRBJ1-2 TRBV9 . TGTGCCAGCAGCGTAGCGGGACAGGGGCCTGGCTACACCTTC CASSVAGQGPGYTF
. TRBJ2-3 TRBV29-1 . TGCAGCGTTGGAGGCGGGGTTAGCACAGATACGCAGTATTTT CSVGGGVSTDTQYF
TRBD2 TRBJ2-1 TRBV4-2 . TGTGCCAGCAGCCAAGAGGTGGTAGCGGGGAATGAGCAGTTCTTC CASSQEVVAGNEQFF
. TRBJ2-7 TRBV6-1 once TGTGCCAGCACCCCCGTGGGGGGCTACTCCTACGAGCAGTACTTC CASTPVGGYSYEQYF
. TRBJ2-2 TRBV9 once TGTGCCAGCAGCGCCTCCTTCGGGGAGCTGTTTTTT CASSASFGELFF
. TRBJ1-2 TRBV30 . TGTGCCTGGAGTGACCGCTTCTATGGCTACACCTTC CAWSDRFYGYTF
. TRBJ1-2 TRBV9 . TGTGCCAGCAGCGTAGGGGGGGACATGAACTATGGCTACACCTTC CASSVGGDMNYGYTF
. TRBJ1-1 TRBV5-6 once TGTGCCAGCAGCTTACTTAGGCAGGGGAACACTGAAGCTTTCTTT CASSLLRQGNTEAFF
TRBD1 TRBJ2-7 TRBV2 . TGTGCCAGCCTCCGGGACAGGACCCTCGAGCAGTACTTC CASLRDRTLEQYF
. TRBJ1-1 TRBV28 . TGTGCCAGCAGTGCCCCCAGGGTCGCTGAAGCTTTCTTT CASSAPRVAEAFF
. TRBJ2-7 TRBV7-2 . TGTGCCAGCAGCTTAGGGGTCTCCTACGAGCAGTACTTC CASSLGVSYEQYF
. TRBJ2-6 TRBV7-3 . TGTGCCAGCAGCTCCTCAAGGGGGGCCAACGTCCTGACTTTC CASSSSRGANVLTF
TRBD2 TRBJ2-1 TRBV30 once TGTGCCTGGAGTGCCGGACTAGCGGGAGTCTCCAATGAGCAGTTCTTC CAWSAGLAGVSNEQFF
TRBD2 TRBJ2-5 TRBV6-1 . TGTGCCAGCAGTGGGAGAAAACCGGGGACTAGAGAGACCCAGTACTTC CASSGRKPGTRETQYF
. TRBJ1-5 TRBV7-9 . TGTGCCAGCAGCTTAGAATCGGGATATCAGCCCCAGCATTTT CASSLESGYQPQHF
TRBD2 TRBJ2-5 TRBV5-1 . TGCGCCAGCAGCCGGAGGACTAGCGGGAACAAAGAGACCCAGTACTTC CASSRRTSGNKETQYF
TRBD2 TRBJ2-7 TRBV6-6 . TGTGCCAGCAGCAGGACTAGCGGGGCCTACGAGCAGTACTTC CASSRTSGAYEQYF
TRBD1 TRBJ2-1 TRBV27 once TGTGCCAGCACCTTTCAGGGGGCAAATTACAATGAGCAGTTCTTC CASTFQGANYNEQFF
. TRBJ1-3 TRBV14 . TGTGCCAGCAGCCAAGTTAACAATCCTGGAAACACCATATATTTT CASSQVNNPGNTIYF
TRBD1 TRBJ2-7 TRBV28 . TGTGCCAGCAGTCCCCCGGGACAGCCGTCCTACGAGCAGTACTTC CASSPPGQPSYEQYF
. TRBJ1-1 TRBV5-1 . TGCGCCAGCAGGGATACGGCGGGGAACACTGAAGCTTTCTTT CASRDTAGNTEAFF
TRBD2 TRBJ2-3 TRBV5-1 . TGCGCCAGCAGCTTACTAGCGGGAGGTACTAGCACAGATACGCAGTATTTT CASSLLAGGTSTDTQYF
. TRBJ1-4 TRBV7-2 . TGTGCCAGCAGCCCGAACAGGGTTGAAAAACTGTTTTTT CASSPNRVEKLFF
TRBD2 TRBJ2-3 TRBV5-1 once TGCGCCAGCAGCTCTCGGACTAGCGGGAGGGGGGCAGATACGCAGTATTTT CASSSRTSGRGADTQYF
TRBD1 TRBJ1-5 TRBV10-2 . TGCGCCACAGGGGGGACAGGCCCAGACCAGCCCCAGCATTTT CATGGTGPDQPQHF
. TRBJ2-7 TRBV10-3 . TGTGCCATCAGTGAATACTACGAGCAGTACTTC CAISEYYEQYF
TRBD1 TRBJ2-2 TRBV5-5 . TGTGCCAGCAGCCCACGACAGGGGGGCACCGGGGAGCTGTTTTTT CASSPRQGGTGELFF
. TRBJ2-7 TRBV7-5 once TGTGTCAGACGACAGATACGGTACGAGCAGTACTTC CVRRQIRYEQYF
. TRBJ2-3 TRBV9 . TGTGCCAGCAGCTTTGGGGGGAGTCTAAGCACAGATACGCAGTATTTT CASSFGGSLSTDTQYF
. TRBJ2-1 TRBV5-8 once TGTGCCAGCAGCCCGGGACTCCCTCGGGTCAAACGGAGCAATGAGCAGTTCTTC CASSPGLPRVKRSNEQFF
. TRBJ2-7 TRBV2 few TGTGCCAGCAGGGGTGAGAGCTACGAGCAGTACTTC CASRGESYEQYF
. TRBJ2-7 TRBV6-5 . TGTGCCAGCAGGTGGGACTTAACCTACGAGCAGTACTTC CASRWDLTYEQYF
TRBD1 TRBJ2-1 TRBV7-3 . TGTGCCAGCAGCTTAACCCAGACAGGGGGCAAGTTCTTC CASSLTQTGGKFF
. TRBJ1-2 TRBV27 . TGTGCCAGCAGTTTAAAGGACCCCAGGGCAGCCTATGGCTACACCTTC CASSLKDPRAAYGYTF
. TRBJ1-5 TRBV2 few TGTGCCAGTGGACAGAGTAGCAATCAGCCCCAGCATTTT CASGQSSNQPQHF
. TRBJ1-1 TRBV28 . TGTGCCAGCAGTTTAGTTGGCTCAGGTGAAGCTTTCTTT CASSLVGSGEAFF
TRBD2 TRBJ2-2 TRBV5-1 . TGCGCCAGCAGCCCAGCCCTAGCGGGTACCGGGGAGCTGTTTTTT CASSPALAGTGELFF
. TRBJ1-1 TRBV10-3 . TGTGCCATCAGTGAGTCGGAGAACACTGAAGCTTTCTTT CAISESENTEAFF
. TRBJ2-2 TRBV28 . TGTGCCAGCAGTCTTAGGGCGCGGCACACCGGGGAGCTGTTTTTT CASSLRARHTGELFF
TRBD1 TRBJ2-5 TRBV5-1 . TGCGCCAGCAGCTCCACGACAGGGGCATGGGAGACCCAGTACTTC CASSSTTGAWETQYF
. TRBJ2-2 TRBV2 . TGTGCCAGCAGTGGACAGCCTAACACCGGGGAGCTGTTTTTT CASSGQPNTGELFF
. TRBJ2-7 TRBV25-1 once TGTGCCAGCAGTGAGAGTGGGGCAGGGGTCGGTTACGAGCAGTACTTC CASSESGAGVGYEQYF
. TRBJ2-7 TRBV4-1 . TGCGCCAGCAGCCCGGGACCATCCTACGAGCAGTACTTC CASSPGPSYEQYF
TRBD1 TRBJ2-7 TRBV5-1 . TGCGCCAGCAGCTGGCAGGGGGCAGAGTACGAGCAGTACTTC CASSWQGAEYEQYF
. TRBJ1-1 TRBV28 . TGTGCCAGCAGTGCTCCGGAGAACACTGAAGCTTTCTTT CASSAPENTEAFF
TRBD1 TRBJ1-4 TRBV28 . TGTGCCACCTACCGACAGGGACGGGATGAAAAACTGTTTTTT CATYRQGRDEKLFF
. TRBJ2-7 TRBV29-1 . TGCAGCGTTGAAGAGGGAAATAGGGAGCAGTACTTC CSVEEGNREQYF
. TRBJ1-1 TRBV2 few TGTGCCAGCAGTGTGGACAATTCTTCTGAAGCTTTCTTT CASSVDNSSEAFF
. TRBJ2-6 TRBV12-1 . TGTGCCAGCTCCGTCCCGGACAGGTGCTCTGGGGCCAACGTCCTGACTTTC CASSVPDRCSGANVLTF